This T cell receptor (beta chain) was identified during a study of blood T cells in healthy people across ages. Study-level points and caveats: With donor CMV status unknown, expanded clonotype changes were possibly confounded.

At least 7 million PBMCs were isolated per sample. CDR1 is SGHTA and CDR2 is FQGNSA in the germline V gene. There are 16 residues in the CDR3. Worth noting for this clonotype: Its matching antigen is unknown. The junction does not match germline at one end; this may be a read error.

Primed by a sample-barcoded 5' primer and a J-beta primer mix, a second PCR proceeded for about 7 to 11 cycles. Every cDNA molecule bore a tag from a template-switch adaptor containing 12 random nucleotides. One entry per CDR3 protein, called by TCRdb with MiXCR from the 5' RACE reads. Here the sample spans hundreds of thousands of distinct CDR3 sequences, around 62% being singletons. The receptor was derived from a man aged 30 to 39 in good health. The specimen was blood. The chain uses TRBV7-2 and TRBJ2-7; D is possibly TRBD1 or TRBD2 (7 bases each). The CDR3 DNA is TGTGCCGGCAGCCCCAGAACAGGGGAGGGGAGATACGAGCAGTACTTC. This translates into CAGSPRTGEGRYEQYF.